Below, 32 T cell receptor beta chains from the same sample are listed, as sequenced in a study of CD8+ T cells in alopecia areata. RNA was extracted and reverse transcribed into cDNA as the sequencing template. Profiled with immunoSEQ multiplex PCR; TCRdb holds only in-frame clones, not every one. Among more than 200,000 clones listed, roughly two thirds were seen once. The source was CD4+ T cells sorted from blood, collected at week 0. The source is a human donor with alopecia areata.

This rearrangement joins TRBV30 to TRBJ2-5; D gene ambiguous. Trimming pared 0 bases from V and 3 bases from J, leaving 8 bases between. The CDR3 is 13 amino acids. Germline lookup yields CDR1 GTSNPN and CDR2 SVGIG (reference sequence). The chain's CDR3 is CAWSVNRKETQYF. As DNA, the CDR3 is TGTGCCTGGAGTGTTAACAGAAAAGAGACCCAGTACTTC.

This clone was recorded only once. In DNA form, the CDR3 reads TGTGCCAGCAGCCGACTTGGGGCTAGCAGAAACCAGTACTTC. Its protein product is CASSRLGASRNQYF. The V and J genes are TRBV7-8 and TRBJ2-7; D may match TRBD1 or TRBD2 (5 bases each). This CDR3 contains 14 residues. Trimming took off 5 bases at V and 10 bases at J, with 21 bases between the two ends. Germline V lookup: CDR1 SGHVS, CDR2 FQNEAQ.

The chain is built from TRBV12-5 and TRBJ2-2; D possibly corresponds to TRBD2 (5 bases). CDR1 and CDR2 from the germline V gene are LGHNT and FRNRAP. This CDR3 has 17 residues. Trimming cost V 0 bases and J 7 bases, with 18 bases left between them. CDR3 in DNA: TGTGCTAGTGGTTTGGTCCCGAGGGCCTCACCGAACGGGGAGCTGTTTTTT. Its translation: CASGLVPRASPNGELFF.

The chain uses TRBV5-1 and TRBJ2-1; TRBD2 is a possible D gene (5 bases). This CDR3 is 13 amino acids long. The V end was cut by 0 bases, the J end by 7 bases, with 8 bases between. CDR1 is SGHRS and CDR2 is YFSETQ in the germline V gene. The CDR3 here is CASSLDPGNEQFF. CDR3 coding DNA: TGCGCCAGCAGCTTGGATCCGGGGAATGAGCAGTTCTTC.

Turning to this clone: Distinct nucleotide sequences in the sample also encode this CDR3. The chain uses TRBV7-2 and TRBJ2-5, with 8 bases fitting TRBD2. Germline V lookup: CDR1 SGHTA, CDR2 FQGNSA. The V gene end was trimmed by 4 bases and the J gene end by 5 bases; junction bases not matched to a gene: 6. The CDR3 is 14 residues long. The CDR3 DNA reads TGTGCCAGCAGCTCAGGGACTAGTCGCGAGACCCAGTACTTC. Translation: CASSSGTSRETQYF.

The chain uses TRBV7-2 and TRBJ1-4; D remains ambiguous. V was trimmed by 6 bases and J by 5 bases, leaving 7 bases between them. This CDR3 region has 12 residues. The V gene's germline CDR1 is SGHTA and CDR2 FQGNSA. CDR3 amino acids: CASSGANEKLFF. The CDR3 nucleotides read TGTGCCAGCAGTGGAGCGAATGAAAAACTGTTTTTT. Full variable domain (missing parts from reference TRBV7-2 and TRBJ1-4): GAGVSQSPSNKVTEKGKDVELRCDPISGHTALYWYRQSLGQGLEFLIYFQGNSAPDKSGLPSDRFSAERTGGSVSTLTIQRTQQEDSAVYLCASSGANEKLFFGSGTQLSVL.

The genes are TRBV29-1 and TRBJ1-1; D unresolved. This CDR3 is built from 15 residues. V was clipped by 4 bases and J by 0 bases, with 15 bases between them. Germline values: CDR1 SQVTM, CDR2 ANQGSEA. CDR3 residues: CSVGKFTAVNTEAFF. The CDR3 DNA reads as TGCAGCGTTGGTAAGTTTACAGCCGTGAACACTGAAGCTTTCTTT.

To note about this clone: The same CDR3 is also encoded by other DNA sequences in this sample. The V gene is TRBV29-1, the J gene TRBJ2-3; possibly TRBD2 for D (5 bases). The CDR3 covers 12 residues. Trimming cost V 1 base and J 5 bases, with 7 bases left between them. Germline values: CDR1 SQVTM, CDR2 ANQGSEA. The CDR3 loop reads CSVEGRGDTQYF. In DNA form, the CDR3 reads TGCAGCGTTGAAGGACGGGGAGATACGCAGTATTTT.

The gene calls are TRBV7-2 and TRBJ2-1; 8 nucleotides align to TRBD1. CDR1 is SGHTA, CDR2 FQGNSA, per germline. The J segment lost 6 bases and the V segment lost 5 bases, leaving 6 bases of the junction unmatched. This CDR3 has 14 residues. The CDR3 DNA is TGTGCCAGCAGCCTACTAACAGGGGGCAATGAGCAGTTCTTC. This gives the protein CASSLLTGGNEQFF.

This rearrangement joins TRBV30 to TRBJ1-5; possibly TRBD1 for D (5 bases). The germline CDR1 and CDR2 sequences are GTSNPN and SVGIG (reference sequence). Trimming stripped 2 bases from V and 1 base from J, with 12 bases between. CDR3 size: 15 residues. CDR3 nucleotide sequence: TGTGCCTGGAGTCCTTTCGGGGGGAGCAATCAGCCCCAGCATTTT. Translated, it gives CAWSPFGGSNQPQHF.

CDR3 sequence (DNA): TGTGCCAGCAGCTTAAGTCGAGTCCTGCAGTTCTTC. Translation: CASSLSRVLQFF. The V gene is TRBV7-2, the J gene TRBJ2-1; no definite D call. Germline-derived CDR1 and CDR2 are SGHTA and FQGNSA. The ends were cut back, 2 bases at V and 12 bases at J, with 11 bases in the middle. This CDR3 region has 12 residues.

This sequence joins TRBV7-9 and TRBJ1-5, with D perhaps matching TRBD1 (5 bases). The CDR3 has 13 residues. Germline V gene lookup returns CDR1 SEHNR and CDR2 FQNEAQ (reference sequence). V lost 4 bases and J 7 bases, leaving 11 bases between the germline ends. CDR3 DNA: TGTGCCAGCAGCTCAGGCGGGGGACAGCCCCAGCATTTT. It is translated as CASSSGGGQPQHF. Using reference TRBV7-9 and TRBJ1-5 for the parts outside the CDR3, the full variable domain is DTGVSQNPRHKITKRGQNVTFRCDPISEHNRLYWYRQTLGQGPEFLTYFQNEAQLEKSRLLSDRFSAERPKGSFSTLEIQRTEQGDSAMYLCASSSGGGQPQHFGDGTRLSIL.

This clone was observed a handful of times. This sample includes further DNA sequences coding for the same CDR3. The gene calls are TRBV2 and TRBJ2-1; D remains unclear. This CDR3 comprises 11 residues. CDR1 and CDR2 from the germline V gene are SNHLY and FYNNEI. V dropped 3 bases and J dropped 4 bases, with 1 base sitting between them. The CDR3 sequence is CASSEYNEQFF. The CDR3 DNA is TGTGCCAGCAGTGAGTACAATGAGCAGTTCTTC.

The CDR3 DNA reads as TGTGCCAGTAGTATGGTAGCGGGGGAAGAGACCCAGTACTTC. Protein: CASSMVAGEETQYF. V gene TRBV19 combines with J gene TRBJ2-5; 9 bases are a match to TRBD2. Trimming removed 3 bases from V and 3 bases from J; junction bases left unmatched: 2. Germline CDR1 is LNHDA and CDR2 is SQIVND (reference sequence). The CDR3 has 14 amino acids.

The genes are TRBV5-8 and TRBJ2-3, with D possibly called TRBD1 or TRBD2 (5 bases each). Trimming removed 2 bases at V and 6 bases at J, with 10 bases between. There are 13 residues in the CDR3. The germline V gene encodes CDR1 SGHTS and CDR2 YDEGEE. The CDR3, as DNA: TGTGCCAGCAGCTTCGGGAAGGGGGATACGCAGTATTTT. The encoded protein is CASSFGKGDTQYF.

The chain recombines TRBV5-6 with TRBJ1-4; no firm D call. The CDR3 is made up of 14 amino acids. With 1 base removed from V and 0 bases from J, the gap between germline ends came to 4 bases. The germline V gene has CDR1 SGHDT and CDR2 YYEEEE. The CDR3 sequence: CASSLFATNEKLFF. DNA of the CDR3: TGTGCCAGCAGCTTGTTCGCAACTAATGAAAAACTGTTTTTT.

The chain uses TRBV19 and TRBJ1-5, with 8 bases lining up with TRBD1. J was trimmed by 5 bases and V by 3 bases; bases with no gene match: 3. The CDR3 extends over 14 amino acids. Germline lookup yields CDR1 LNHDA and CDR2 SQIVND (reference sequence). The DNA of the CDR3 is TGTGCCAGTAGTATCGGCAGGGGGCATCAGCCCCAGCATTTT. This translates into CASSIGRGHQPQHF.

In its sample, this clone was seen once. This rearrangement joins TRBV18 to TRBJ1-1, with no clear D. This CDR3 is built from 12 residues. Germline V gene data show CDR1 as KGHSH and CDR2 as LQKENI. The germline V and J ends were trimmed by 3 bases and 7 bases, with 9 bases remaining between them. The CDR3 DNA is TGTGCCAGCTCACCCGGACTCGGTGAAGCTTTCTTT. Protein product: CASSPGLGEAFF.

This chain links TRBV30 with TRBJ1-5; TRBD1 is a possible D gene (5 bases). The ends were cut back, 2 bases at V and 5 bases at J, with 10 bases in the middle. Germline V CDR1 and CDR2: GTSNPN, SVGIG (reference sequence). This CDR3 comprises 13 residues. CDR3 sequence reads: CAWSFLGDQPQHF. CDR3 bases: TGTGCCTGGAGTTTTTTGGGGGATCAGCCCCAGCATTTT.

The V call is TRBV30, the J call TRBJ2-4, with 11 positions matching TRBD1. The junction had 11 bases not matched to a gene; V was cut back by 7 bases and J by 9 bases. CDR1 GTSNPN and CDR2 SVGIG come from the germline V gene (reference sequence). CDR3 length: 14 residues. This CDR3 is CAFSDRGRMGIQYF. Written as DNA, the CDR3 is TGTGCCTTCTCGGACAGGGGGCGAATGGGCATTCAGTACTTC. The full variable domain, its missing parts supplied by reference TRBV30 and TRBJ2-4, is SQTIHQWPATLVQPVGSPLSLECTVEGTSNPNLYWYRQAAGRGLQLLFYSVGIGQISSEVPQNLSASRPQDRQFILSSKKLLLSDSGFYLCAFSDRGRMGIQYFGAGTRLSVL.

As DNA, the CDR3 is TGTGCCTGGAGTGTATACGATGAAGGTGAGCAGTTCTTC. Translation: CAWSVYDEGEQFF. V is TRBV30 and J is TRBJ2-1; D is ambiguous. This CDR3 has 13 residues. V was cut by 0 bases and J by 9 bases, with 12 bases left in between. Germline CDR1 and CDR2: GTSNPN and SVGIG (reference sequence).

V is TRBV4-1 and J is TRBJ2-3, with 8 positions matching TRBD1. Looked up from germline, CDR1 is MGHRA and CDR2 is YSYEKL. This CDR3 region has 16 residues. The V and J ends lost 1 base and 4 bases, in that order; junction bases with no gene match: 7. The DNA for the CDR3 is TGCGCCAGCAGCCAAGTGGGACAGGTCAGCGCAGATACGCAGTATTTT. Translating gives CASSQVGQVSADTQYF.

The chain recombines TRBV11-2 with TRBJ2-7; 8 nucleotides line up with TRBD1. From germline, CDR1 is SGHAT and CDR2 FQNNGV. The CDR3 has 13 residues. The J segment lost 4 bases and the V segment lost 5 bases, leaving 4 bases of the junction unmatched. This CDR3 reads CASSQWTGYEQYF. DNA of the CDR3: TGTGCCAGCAGCCAGTGGACAGGGTACGAGCAGTACTTC.

The V and J genes are TRBV6-6 and TRBJ2-4; D perhaps matches TRBD2 (6 bases). V lost 5 bases to trimming and J lost 5 bases, with 10 bases between them. Germline CDR1 MNHNY, CDR2 SVGAGI (reference sequence). The CDR3 length is 13 residues. The CDR3 DNA sequence: TGTGCCAGCAGTACCGGGACTCAAAACATTCAGTACTTC. Protein product: CASSTGTQNIQYF.

The rearrangement joins TRBV9 to TRBJ2-7; the match to TRBD1 covers 7 bases. The V segment lost 0 bases and the J segment 2 bases; nucleotides outside the gene matches: 5. The CDR3 is made up of 15 amino acids. Looked up from germline, CDR1 is SGDLS and CDR2 is YYNGEE. CDR3 amino acids: CASSVDTGVPYEQYF. The CDR3 DNA sequence: TGTGCCAGCAGCGTAGACACAGGGGTACCCTACGAGCAGTACTTC.

This clone was observed a few times. V and J are TRBV5-1 and TRBJ2-1; 9 bases match TRBD1. CDR1 is SGHRS and CDR2 is YFSETQ in the germline V gene. The ends lost 4 bases at V and 6 bases at J; junction bases unmatched: 8. The CDR3 loop spans 15 amino acids. Here the CDR3 DNA reads TGCGCCAGCAGCCGCCGGGACAGGGTAGTCAATGAGCAGTTCTTC. Translation: CASSRRDRVVNEQFF. The variable domain in full, with the rest retrieved from reference TRBV5-1 and TRBJ2-1, is KAGVTQTPRYLIKTRGQQVTLSCSPISGHRSVSWYQQTPGQGLQFLFEYFSETQRNKGNFPGRFSGRQFSNSRSEMNVSTLELGDSALYLCASSRRDRVVNEQFFGPGTRLTVL.

This chain uses TRBV6-5 with TRBJ2-7, with D maybe TRBD1 (6 bases). Germline V gene sequence: CDR1 MNHEY, CDR2 SVGAGI. The CDR3 length is 14 residues. Between the trimmed V and J ends, which lost 11 bases and 0 bases, there was a span of 17 bases. The CDR3 DNA is TGTGCCGCGCGACGGACAGTTAGCTCCTACGAGCAGTACTTC. This translates into CAARRTVSSYEQYF.

This clone was seen a few times. The chain links TRBV2 to TRBJ1-6; D possibly corresponds to TRBD1 (5 bases). Germline V gives CDR1 SNHLY, CDR2 FYNNEI. Trimming removed 6 bases from V and 14 bases from J, with 17 bases in between. The CDR3 is 13 amino acids. The CDR3 nucleotides read TGTGCCAGCAGGGTTGCCCGCGAGGGGACCCTCCACTTT. This gives the protein CASRVAREGTLHF.

V gene TRBV15 combines with J gene TRBJ1-1; tentatively, D is TRBD1 (6 bases). Germline V gene lookup returns CDR1 LNHNV and CDR2 YYDKDF (reference sequence). There are 15 residues in the CDR3. V shed 5 bases and J shed 1 base, with 14 bases lying between them. The CDR3 sequence is CATSQGGVGNTEAFF. In DNA form, the CDR3 reads TGTGCCACCAGCCAAGGGGGGGTGGGGAACACTGAAGCTTTCTTT.

V usage is TRBV14 and J usage is TRBJ2-5; D not resolved. Trimming removed 1 base at V and 0 bases at J, with 6 bases between. The length of the CDR3 is 14 residues. Germline V gene data show CDR1 as SGHDN and CDR2 as FVKESK. This chain's CDR3 is CASSQVRDQETQYF. The CDR3 DNA reads TGTGCCAGCAGCCAAGTCCGAGACCAAGAGACCCAGTACTTC.

V is TRBV30 and J is TRBJ1-5; 7 positions match TRBD1. The germline CDR1 and CDR2 sequences are GTSNPN and SVGIG (reference sequence). This CDR3 comprises 15 residues. The ends lost 5 bases at V and 0 bases at J; junction bases unmatched: 7. The CDR3 coding sequence is TGTGCCTGGGACAGGGCAGGGCCTAGCAATCAGCCCCAGCATTTT. Amino acid sequence: CAWDRAGPSNQPQHF. The entire variable domain, with the rest obtained from reference TRBV30 and TRBJ1-5, is as follows: SQTIHQWPATLVQPVGSPLSLECTVEGTSNPNLYWYRQAAGRGLQLLFYSVGIGQISSEVPQNLSASRPQDRQFILSSKKLLLSDSGFYLCAWDRAGPSNQPQHFGDGTRLSIL.

This clone was seen only a few times. J is TRBJ2-3 and V is TRBV10-3; D may be TRBD1 (6 bases). The length of the CDR3 is 15 residues. Trimming removed 2 bases from V and 5 bases from J, with 14 bases in between. The germline gives CDR1 ENHRY, CDR2 SYGVKD. The CDR3 coding sequence is TGTGCCATCAGTGAGGGCAGGGGAGAAGGAGATACGCAGTATTTT. Encoded protein: CAISEGRGEGDTQYF.